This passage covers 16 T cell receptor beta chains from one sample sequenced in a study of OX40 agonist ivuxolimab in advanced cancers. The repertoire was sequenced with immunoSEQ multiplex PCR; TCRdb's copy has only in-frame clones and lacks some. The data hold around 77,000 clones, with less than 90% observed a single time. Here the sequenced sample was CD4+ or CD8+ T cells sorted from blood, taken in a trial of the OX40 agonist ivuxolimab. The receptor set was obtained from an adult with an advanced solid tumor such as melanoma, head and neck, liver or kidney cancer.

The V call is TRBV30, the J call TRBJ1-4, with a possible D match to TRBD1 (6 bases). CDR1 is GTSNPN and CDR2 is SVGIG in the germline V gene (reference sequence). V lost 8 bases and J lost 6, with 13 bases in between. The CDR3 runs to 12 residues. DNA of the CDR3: TGTGCCGCAGGGGTGGAGGATGAAAAACTGTTTTTT. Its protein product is CAAGVEDEKLFF.

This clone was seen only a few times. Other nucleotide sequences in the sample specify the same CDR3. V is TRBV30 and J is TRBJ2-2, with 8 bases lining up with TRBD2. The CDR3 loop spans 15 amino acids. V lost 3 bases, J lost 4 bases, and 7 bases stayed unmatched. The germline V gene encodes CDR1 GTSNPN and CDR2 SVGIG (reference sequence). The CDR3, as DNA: TGTGCCTGGAGGGGGCGGGGGGCTTCCACCGGGGAGCTGTTTTTT. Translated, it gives CAWRGRGASTGELFF.

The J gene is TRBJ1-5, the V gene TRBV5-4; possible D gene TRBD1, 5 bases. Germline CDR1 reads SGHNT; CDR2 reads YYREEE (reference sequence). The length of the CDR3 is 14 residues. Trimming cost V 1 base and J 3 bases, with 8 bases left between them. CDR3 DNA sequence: TGTGCCAGCAGCTTGCCAGGGCCCAATCAGCCCCAGCATTTT. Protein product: CASSLPGPNQPQHF. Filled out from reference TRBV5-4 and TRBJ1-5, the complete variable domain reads ETGVTQSPTHLIKTRGQQVTLRCSSQSGHNTVSWYQQALGQGPQFIFQYYREEENGRGNFPPRFSGLQFPNYSSELNVNALELDDSALYLCASSLPGPNQPQHFGDGTRLSIL.

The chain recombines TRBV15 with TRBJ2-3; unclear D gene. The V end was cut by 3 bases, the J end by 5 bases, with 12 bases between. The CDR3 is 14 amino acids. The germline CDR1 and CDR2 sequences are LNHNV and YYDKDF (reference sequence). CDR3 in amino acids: CATSRWTKEDTQYF. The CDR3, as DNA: TGTGCCACCAGCAGGTGGACCAAGGAAGATACGCAGTATTTT.

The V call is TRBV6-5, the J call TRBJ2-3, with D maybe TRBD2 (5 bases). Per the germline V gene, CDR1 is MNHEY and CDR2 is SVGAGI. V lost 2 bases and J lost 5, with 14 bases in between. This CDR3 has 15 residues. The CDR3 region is CASSYDFQAVDTQYF. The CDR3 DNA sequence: TGTGCCAGCAGTTACGACTTCCAAGCGGTAGATACGCAGTATTTT.

The chain's CDR3 is CASSAASGGAYEQFF. Here the CDR3 DNA reads TGTGCCAGCAGCGCTGCTAGCGGGGGGGCTTATGAGCAGTTCTTC. The V call is TRBV6-4, the J call TRBJ2-1, with 12 bases that match TRBD2. This CDR3 is built from 15 residues. V lost 6 bases and J lost 8; bases outside the gene matches: 8. Germline CDR1 and CDR2: MRHNA and SNTAGT.

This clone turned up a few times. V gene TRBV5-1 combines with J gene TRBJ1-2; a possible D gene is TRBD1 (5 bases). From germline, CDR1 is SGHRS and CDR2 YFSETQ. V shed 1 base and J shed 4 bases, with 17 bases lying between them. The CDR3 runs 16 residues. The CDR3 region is CASSLRQSGGSYGYTF. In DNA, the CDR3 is TGCGCCAGCAGCTTGCGACAGTCGGGAGGTTCCTATGGCTACACCTTC.

The CDR3 sequence: CASSSDRGRFEQFF. The CDR3 region has the DNA TGTGCCAGCAGCTCGGACAGGGGGCGGTTTGAGCAGTTCTTC. V gene TRBV11-2 combines with J gene TRBJ2-1; TRBD1 matches 11 bases. Germline V lookup: CDR1 SGHAT, CDR2 FQNNGV. There are 14 residues in the CDR3. Trimming removed 4 bases from V and 9 bases from J; junction bases left unmatched: 5. The full variable domain, in which reference TRBV11-2 and TRBJ2-1 provide the parts outside the CDR3, is EAGVAQSPRYKIIEKRQSVAFWCNPISGHATLYWYQQILGQGPKLLIQFQNNGVVDDSQLPKDRFSAERLKGVDSTLKIQPAKLEDSAVYLCASSSDRGRFEQFFGPGTRLTVL.

CDR3 coding DNA: TGTGCCAGCTCACCAAGCCTTGGGGGGCCCCTACCCAAAAACATTCAGTACTTC. Protein product: CASSPSLGGPLPKNIQYF. The chain carries TRBV18 and TRBJ2-4; D assignment may be TRBD1 or TRBD2 (6 bases each). V was clipped by 2 bases and J by 2 bases, with 19 bases between them. The CDR3 extends over 18 amino acids. Germline V gene sequence: CDR1 KGHSH, CDR2 LQKENI. Together with reference TRBV18 and TRBJ2-4, the CDR3 gives the full variable domain: NAGVMQNPRHLVRRRGQEARLRCSPMKGHSHVYWYRQLPEEGLKFMVYLQKENIIDESGMPKERFSAEFPKEGPSILRIQQVVRGDSAAYFCASSPSLGGPLPKNIQYFGAGTRLSVL.

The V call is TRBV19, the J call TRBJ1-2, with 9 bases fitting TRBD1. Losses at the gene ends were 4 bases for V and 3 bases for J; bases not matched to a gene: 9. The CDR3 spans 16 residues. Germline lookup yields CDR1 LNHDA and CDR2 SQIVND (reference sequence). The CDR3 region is CASSTPGQGLYYGYTF. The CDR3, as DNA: TGTGCCAGTAGTACCCCGGGACAGGGCCTGTACTATGGCTACACCTTC.

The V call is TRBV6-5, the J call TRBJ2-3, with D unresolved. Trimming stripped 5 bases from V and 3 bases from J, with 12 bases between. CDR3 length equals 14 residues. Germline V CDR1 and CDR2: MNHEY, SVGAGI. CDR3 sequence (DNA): TGTGCCAGCAGTGCCATTTTGCGGACAGATACGCAGTATTTT. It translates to CASSAILRTDTQYF.

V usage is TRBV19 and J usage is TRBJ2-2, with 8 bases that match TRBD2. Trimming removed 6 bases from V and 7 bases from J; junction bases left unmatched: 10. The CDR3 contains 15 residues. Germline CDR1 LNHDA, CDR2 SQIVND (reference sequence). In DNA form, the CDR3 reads TGTGCCAGTAGCCCCCCGGGGGGGCTGAGCGGGGAGCTGTTTTTT. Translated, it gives CASSPPGGLSGELFF.

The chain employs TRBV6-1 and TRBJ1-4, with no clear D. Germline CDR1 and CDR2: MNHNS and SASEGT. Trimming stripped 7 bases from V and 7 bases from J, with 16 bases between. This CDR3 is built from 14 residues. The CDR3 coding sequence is TGTGCCAGCACCAGGAAACCCACGGTTGAAAAACTGTTTTTT. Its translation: CASTRKPTVEKLFF.

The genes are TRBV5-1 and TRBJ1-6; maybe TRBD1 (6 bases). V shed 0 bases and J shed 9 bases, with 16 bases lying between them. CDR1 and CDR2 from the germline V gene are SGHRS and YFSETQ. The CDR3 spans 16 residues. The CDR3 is CASSLGGQGTGSPLHF. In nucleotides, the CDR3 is TGCGCCAGCAGCTTGGGCGGGCAGGGGACGGGTTCACCCCTCCACTTT.

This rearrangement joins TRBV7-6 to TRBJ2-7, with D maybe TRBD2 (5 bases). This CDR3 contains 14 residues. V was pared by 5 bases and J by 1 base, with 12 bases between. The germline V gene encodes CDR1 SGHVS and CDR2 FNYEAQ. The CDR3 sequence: CASSMPGKSYEQYF. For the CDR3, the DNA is TGTGCCAGCAGCATGCCGGGAAAGTCCTACGAGCAGTACTTC.

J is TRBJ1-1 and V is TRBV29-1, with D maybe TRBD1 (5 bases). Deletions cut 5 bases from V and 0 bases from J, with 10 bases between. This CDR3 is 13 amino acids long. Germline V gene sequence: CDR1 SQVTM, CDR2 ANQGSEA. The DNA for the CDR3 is TGCAGCGTTCTGGGGGTCATGAACACTGAAGCTTTCTTT. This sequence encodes CSVLGVMNTEAFF.